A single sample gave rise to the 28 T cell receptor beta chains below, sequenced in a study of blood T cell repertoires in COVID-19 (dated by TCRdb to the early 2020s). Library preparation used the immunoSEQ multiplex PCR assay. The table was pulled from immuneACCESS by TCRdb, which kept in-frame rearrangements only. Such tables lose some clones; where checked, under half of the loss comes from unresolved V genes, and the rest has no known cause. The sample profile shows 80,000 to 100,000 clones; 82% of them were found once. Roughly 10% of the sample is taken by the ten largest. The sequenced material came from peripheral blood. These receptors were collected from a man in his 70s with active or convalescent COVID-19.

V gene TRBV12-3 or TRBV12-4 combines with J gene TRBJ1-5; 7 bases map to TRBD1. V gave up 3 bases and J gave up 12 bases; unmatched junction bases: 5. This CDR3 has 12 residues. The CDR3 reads CASSFFRGVQHF. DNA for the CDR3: TGTGCCAGCAGTTTCTTCAGGGGGGTCCAGCATTTT.

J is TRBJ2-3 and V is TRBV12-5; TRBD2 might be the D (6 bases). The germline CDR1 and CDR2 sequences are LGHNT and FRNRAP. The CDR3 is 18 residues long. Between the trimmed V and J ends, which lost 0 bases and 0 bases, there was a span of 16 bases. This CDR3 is CASGLVVGGPPSTDTQYF. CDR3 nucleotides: TGTGCTAGTGGTTTGGTAGTCGGAGGGCCTCCTAGCACAGATACGCAGTATTTT.

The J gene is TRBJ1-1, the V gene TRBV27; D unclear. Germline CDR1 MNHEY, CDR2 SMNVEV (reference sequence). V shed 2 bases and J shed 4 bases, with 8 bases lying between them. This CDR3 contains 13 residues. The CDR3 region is CASSLALATEAFF. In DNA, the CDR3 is TGTGCCAGCAGTTTAGCCTTGGCCACTGAAGCTTTCTTT.

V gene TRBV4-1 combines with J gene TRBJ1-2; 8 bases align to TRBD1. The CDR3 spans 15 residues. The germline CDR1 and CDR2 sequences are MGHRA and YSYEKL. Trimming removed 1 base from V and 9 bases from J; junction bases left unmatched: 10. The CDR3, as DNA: TGCGCCAGCAGCCAAGGGGGACAGGCCCATCATAGCTACACCTTC. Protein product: CASSQGGQAHHSYTF.

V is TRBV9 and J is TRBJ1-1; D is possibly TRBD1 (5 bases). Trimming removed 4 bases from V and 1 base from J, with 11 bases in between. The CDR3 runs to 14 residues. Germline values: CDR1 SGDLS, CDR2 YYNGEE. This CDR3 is CASSNLGGNTEAFF. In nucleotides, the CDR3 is TGTGCCAGCAGCAACCTGGGGGGGAACACTGAAGCTTTCTTT.

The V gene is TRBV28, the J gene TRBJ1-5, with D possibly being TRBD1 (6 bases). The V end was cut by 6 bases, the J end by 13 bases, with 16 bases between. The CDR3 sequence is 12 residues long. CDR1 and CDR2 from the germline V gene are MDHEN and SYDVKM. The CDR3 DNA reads TGTGCCAGCAGACTGCGACAGGCTAAGCAGCATTTT. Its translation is CASRLRQAKQHF.

The CDR3, as DNA: TGTGCCACCAGCATTATCCGGGATCCCAATCAGCCCCAGCATTTT. This sequence encodes CATSIIRDPNQPQHF. This chain joins TRBV15 and TRBJ1-5; no firm D call. CDR1 and CDR2 from the germline V gene are LNHNV and YYDKDF (reference sequence). The CDR3 contains 15 residues. The V gene lost 4 bases and the J gene lost 3 bases, with 13 bases spanning the gap.

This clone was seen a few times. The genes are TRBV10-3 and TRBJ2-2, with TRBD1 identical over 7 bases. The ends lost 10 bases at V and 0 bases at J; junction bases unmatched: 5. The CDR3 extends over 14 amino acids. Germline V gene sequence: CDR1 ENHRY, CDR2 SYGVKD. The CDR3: CATRQGPNTGELFF. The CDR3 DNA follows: TGTGCCACACGACAGGGACCGAACACCGGGGAGCTGTTTTTT.

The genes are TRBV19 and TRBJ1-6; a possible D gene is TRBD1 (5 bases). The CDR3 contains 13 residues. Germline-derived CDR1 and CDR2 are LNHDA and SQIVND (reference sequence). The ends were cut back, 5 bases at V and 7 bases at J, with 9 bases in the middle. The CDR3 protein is CASSSRVNSPLHF. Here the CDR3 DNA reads TGTGCCAGTAGTTCCAGGGTCAATTCACCCCTCCACTTT.

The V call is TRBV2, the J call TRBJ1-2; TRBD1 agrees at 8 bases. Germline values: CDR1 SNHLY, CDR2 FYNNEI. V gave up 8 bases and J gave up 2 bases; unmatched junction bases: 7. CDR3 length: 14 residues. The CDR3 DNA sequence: TGTGCCAGCGGGGGGGGACAGGCCAACTATGGCTACACCTTC. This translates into CASGGGQANYGYTF.

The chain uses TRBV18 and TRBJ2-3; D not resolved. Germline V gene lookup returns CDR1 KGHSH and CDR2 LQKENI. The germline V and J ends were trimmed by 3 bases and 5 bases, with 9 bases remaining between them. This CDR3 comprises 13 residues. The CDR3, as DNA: TGTGCCAGCTCACCCCCGACTCAAGATACGCAGTATTTT. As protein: CASSPPTQDTQYF.

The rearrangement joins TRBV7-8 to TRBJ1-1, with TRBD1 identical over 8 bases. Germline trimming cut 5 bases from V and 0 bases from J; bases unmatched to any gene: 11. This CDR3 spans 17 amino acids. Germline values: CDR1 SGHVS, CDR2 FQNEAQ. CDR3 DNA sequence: TGTGCCAGCAGCCCAGGGGTTGCAGGGGGCATGAACACTGAAGCTTTCTTT. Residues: CASSPGVAGGMNTEAFF.

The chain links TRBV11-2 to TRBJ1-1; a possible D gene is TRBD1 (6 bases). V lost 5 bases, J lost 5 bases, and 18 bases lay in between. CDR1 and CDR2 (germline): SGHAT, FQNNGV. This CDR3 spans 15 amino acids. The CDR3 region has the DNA TGTGCCAGCAGCGTAAGCCGGGACACCCTGACTGAAGCTTTCTTT. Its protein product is CASSVSRDTLTEAFF.

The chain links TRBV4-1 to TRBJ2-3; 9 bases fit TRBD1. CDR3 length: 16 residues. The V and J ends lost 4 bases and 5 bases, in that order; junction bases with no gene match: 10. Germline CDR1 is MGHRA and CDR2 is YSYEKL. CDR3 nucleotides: TGCGCCAGCAGCCTATCCCCGGGACAGGGTGGAGATACGCAGTATTTT. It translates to CASSLSPGQGGDTQYF.

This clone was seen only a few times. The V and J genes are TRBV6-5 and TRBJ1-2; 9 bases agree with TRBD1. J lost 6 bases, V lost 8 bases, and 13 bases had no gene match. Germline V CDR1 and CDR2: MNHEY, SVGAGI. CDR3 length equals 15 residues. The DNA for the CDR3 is TGTGCCAGCCTGACTCCGGGACAGGGAGAGAATGGCTACACCTTC. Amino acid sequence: CASLTPGQGENGYTF.

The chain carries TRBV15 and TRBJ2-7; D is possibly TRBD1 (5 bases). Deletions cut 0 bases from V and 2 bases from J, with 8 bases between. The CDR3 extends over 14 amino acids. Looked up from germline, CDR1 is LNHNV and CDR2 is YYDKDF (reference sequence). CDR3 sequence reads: CATSRDRGPYEQYF. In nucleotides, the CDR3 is TGTGCCACCAGCAGAGATAGGGGCCCCTACGAGCAGTACTTC.

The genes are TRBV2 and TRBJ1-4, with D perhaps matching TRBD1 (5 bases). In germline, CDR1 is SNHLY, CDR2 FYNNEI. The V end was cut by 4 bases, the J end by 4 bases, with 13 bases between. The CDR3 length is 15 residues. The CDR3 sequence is CASSVRGFGNEKLFF. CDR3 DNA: TGTGCCAGCAGTGTCCGGGGGTTCGGTAATGAAAAACTGTTTTTT. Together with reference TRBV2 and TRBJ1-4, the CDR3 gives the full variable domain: EPEVTQTPSHQVTQMGQEVILRCVPISNHLYFYWYRQILGQKVEFLVSFYNNEISEKSEIFDDQFSVERPDGSNFTLKIRSTKLEDSAMYFCASSVRGFGNEKLFFGSGTQLSVL.

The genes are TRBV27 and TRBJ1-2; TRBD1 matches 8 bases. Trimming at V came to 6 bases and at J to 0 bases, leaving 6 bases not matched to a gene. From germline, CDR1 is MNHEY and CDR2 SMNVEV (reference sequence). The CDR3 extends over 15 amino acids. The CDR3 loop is CASSPGTGANYGYTF. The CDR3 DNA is TGTGCCAGCAGCCCCGGGACAGGAGCTAACTATGGCTACACCTTC.

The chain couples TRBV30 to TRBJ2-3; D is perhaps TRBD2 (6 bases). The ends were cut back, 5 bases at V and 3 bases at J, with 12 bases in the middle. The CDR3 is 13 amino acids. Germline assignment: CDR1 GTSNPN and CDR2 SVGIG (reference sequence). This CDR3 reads CAWRGRSTDTQYF. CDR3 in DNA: TGTGCCTGGCGGGGGAGGAGTACAGATACGCAGTATTTT.

CDR3 sequence reads: CASSRRTGAGDTQYF. CDR3 sequence (DNA): TGTGCCAGCAGCAGGAGGACAGGGGCCGGAGATACGCAGTATTTT. This chain connects TRBV21-1 to TRBJ2-3; the DNA was not used to check the table's D call, TRBD1. TRBV21-1 is marked as a pseudogene. The CDR3 is 15 residues long.

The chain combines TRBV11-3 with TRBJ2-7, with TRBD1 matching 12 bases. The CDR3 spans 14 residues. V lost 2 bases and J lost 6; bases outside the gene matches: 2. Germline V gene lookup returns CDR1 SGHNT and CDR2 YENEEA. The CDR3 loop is CASSLRGQGAEQYF. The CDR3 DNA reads TGTGCCAGCAGCTTACGGGGACAGGGGGCCGAGCAGTACTTC.

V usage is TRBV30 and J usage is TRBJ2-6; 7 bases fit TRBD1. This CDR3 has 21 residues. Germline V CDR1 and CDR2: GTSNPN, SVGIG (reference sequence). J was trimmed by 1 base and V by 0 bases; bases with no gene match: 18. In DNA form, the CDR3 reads TGTGCCTGGAGTGTAGGGACAGTGGTAGTGGGTCGAAAGTCTGGGGCCAACGTCCTGACTTTC. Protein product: CAWSVGTVVVGRKSGANVLTF.

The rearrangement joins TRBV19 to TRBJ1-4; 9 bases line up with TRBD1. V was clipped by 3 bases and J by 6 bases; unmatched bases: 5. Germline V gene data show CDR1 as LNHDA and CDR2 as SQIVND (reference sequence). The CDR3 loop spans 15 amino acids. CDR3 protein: CASSIRGQGHEKLFF. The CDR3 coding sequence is TGTGCCAGTAGTATTCGGGGACAGGGCCATGAAAAACTGTTTTTT. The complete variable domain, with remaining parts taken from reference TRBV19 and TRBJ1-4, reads DGGITQSPKYLFRKEGQNVTLSCEQNLNHDAMYWYRQDPGQGLRLIYYSQIVNDFQKGDIAEGYSVSREKKESFPLTVTSAQKNPTAFYLCASSIRGQGHEKLFFGSGTQLSVL.

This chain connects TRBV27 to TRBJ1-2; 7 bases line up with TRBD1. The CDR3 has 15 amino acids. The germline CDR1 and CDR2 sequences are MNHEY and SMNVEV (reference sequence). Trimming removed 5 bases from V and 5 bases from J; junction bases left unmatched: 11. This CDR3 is CASSATGAGKYGYTF. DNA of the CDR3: TGTGCCAGCAGTGCCACAGGGGCCGGCAAATATGGCTACACCTTC.

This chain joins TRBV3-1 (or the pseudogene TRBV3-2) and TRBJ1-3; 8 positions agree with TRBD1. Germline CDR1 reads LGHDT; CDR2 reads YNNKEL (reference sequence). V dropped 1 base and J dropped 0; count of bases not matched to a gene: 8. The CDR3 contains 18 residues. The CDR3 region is CASSQVRTGQNSGNTIYF. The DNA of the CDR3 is TGTGCCAGCAGCCAAGTAAGGACAGGGCAAAACTCTGGAAACACCATATATTTT.

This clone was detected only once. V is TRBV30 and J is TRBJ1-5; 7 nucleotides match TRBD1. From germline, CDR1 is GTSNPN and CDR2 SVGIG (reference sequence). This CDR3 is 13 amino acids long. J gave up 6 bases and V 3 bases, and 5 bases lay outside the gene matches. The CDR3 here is CAWSPGGSQPQHF. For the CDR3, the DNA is TGTGCCTGGAGCCCAGGGGGAAGTCAGCCCCAGCATTTT.

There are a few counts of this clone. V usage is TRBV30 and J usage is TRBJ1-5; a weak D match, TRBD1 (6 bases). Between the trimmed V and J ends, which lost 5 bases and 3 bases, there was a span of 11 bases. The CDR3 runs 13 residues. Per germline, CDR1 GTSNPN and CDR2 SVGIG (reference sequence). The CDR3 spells CAWARDNNQPQHF. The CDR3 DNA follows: TGTGCCTGGGCCCGGGACAACAATCAGCCCCAGCATTTT. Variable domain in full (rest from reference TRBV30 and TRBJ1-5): SQTIHQWPATLVQPVGSPLSLECTVEGTSNPNLYWYRQAAGRGLQLLFYSVGIGQISSEVPQNLSASRPQDRQFILSSKKLLLSDSGFYLCAWARDNNQPQHFGDGTRLSIL.

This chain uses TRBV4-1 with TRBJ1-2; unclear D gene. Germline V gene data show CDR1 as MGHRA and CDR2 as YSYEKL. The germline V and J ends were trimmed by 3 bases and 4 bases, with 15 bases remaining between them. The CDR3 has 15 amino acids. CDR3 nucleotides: TGCGCCAGCAGCCAGGAACCGACGGAGTTCTATGGCTACACCTTC. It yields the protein CASSQEPTEFYGYTF.